Its frequency marks the clone carrying this T cell receptor beta chain as medium-sized. Its target is not known. This sample is part of a study of T cell clusters in autoimmune cytopenias. TRB was amplified by touch-down multiplex PCR, primer pools A and B combined. TCRdb reworked the multiplex PCR reads into one entry per CDR3 protein, no DNA. The specimen's table records roughly 10,000 distinct CDR3 sequences. Roughly 38,000 genome equivalents of blood DNA were amplified for TRB. Germline V gene sequence: CDR1 MNHEY, CDR2 SVGAGI. The CDR3 sequence is 12 residues long. General observations from the study: Primary autoimmune cytopenia patients seemingly lacked the physiological T cell clusters found in healthy donors.

These data were also filed under a second study, of T cell repertoires in aging, cancer and after chemotherapy.

The chain joins TRBV6-5 to TRBJ1-1; TCRdb calls TRBD1, which cannot be checked without DNA. Sequenced: peripheral blood. This TCR derives from a human donor in good health. The CDR3 is CASRRSTDPAFF.